This TCR beta chain is drawn from a study of siplizumab effects on memory and regulatory T cells. Generated by immunoSEQ multiplex PCR, the TCRdb table keeps only in-frame clones and is missing some. The sample carries tens of thousands of clones, approximately 87% recorded once. The sequence derives from a human donor in good health. Sample: memory CD4+ T cells sorted from blood.

This CDR3 is CATSIRSTGELFF. CDR3 coding DNA: TGTGCCACAAGTATAAGGAGCACCGGGGAGCTGTTTTTT. This chain links TRBV15 with TRBJ2-2; D is unclear. Trimming removed 9 bases at V and 4 bases at J, with 12 bases between. The CDR3 is made up of 13 amino acids. CDR1 LNHNV and CDR2 YYDKDF come from the germline V gene (reference sequence).